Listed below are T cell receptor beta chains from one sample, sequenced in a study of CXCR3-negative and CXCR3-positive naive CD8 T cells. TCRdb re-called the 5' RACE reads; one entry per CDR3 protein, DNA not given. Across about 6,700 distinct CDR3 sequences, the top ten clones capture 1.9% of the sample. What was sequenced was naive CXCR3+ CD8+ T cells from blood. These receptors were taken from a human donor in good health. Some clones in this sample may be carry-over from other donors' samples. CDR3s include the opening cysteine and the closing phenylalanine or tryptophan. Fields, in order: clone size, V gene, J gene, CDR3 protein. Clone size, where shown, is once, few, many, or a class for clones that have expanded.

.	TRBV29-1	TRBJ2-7	CSVEVPGGSYEQYF
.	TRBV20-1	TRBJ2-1	CSASPRGRPYNEQFF
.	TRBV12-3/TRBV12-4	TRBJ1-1	CASSYPGTGVPEAFF
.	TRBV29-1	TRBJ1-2	CSVDGQGDGGYTF
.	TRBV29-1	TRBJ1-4	CSAEEGSGDEKLFF
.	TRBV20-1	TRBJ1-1	CSARDMGIRTEAFF
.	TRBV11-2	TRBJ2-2	CASSLSPGRTLLTGELFF
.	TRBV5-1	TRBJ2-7	CASSFGTNSYEQYF
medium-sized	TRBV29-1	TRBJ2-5	CSVEGTEETQYF
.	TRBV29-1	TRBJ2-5	CSVVQGGETQYF
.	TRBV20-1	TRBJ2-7	CSARDAYEQYF
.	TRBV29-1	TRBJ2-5	CSVEFAEQAQETQYF
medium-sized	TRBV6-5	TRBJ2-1	CASSPGVFAEQFF
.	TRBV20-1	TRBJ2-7	CSARGLTSGAYEQYF